Shown below are 14 T cell receptor beta chains from a single sample sequenced in a study of blood T cell repertoires in COVID-19. Repertoires were generated with immunoSEQ multiplex PCR, while TCRdb's copy carries only in-frame clones and drops some. The table shows 300,000 to 400,000 clones, with approximately 86% occurring only once. Sequencing input: peripheral blood. Receptors originate from a man aged 25-45 years with COVID-19, enrolled during active disease.

The chain joins TRBV4-1 to TRBJ1-5; no reliable D call. The V end lost 4 bases, the J end lost 8 bases, and 18 bases lay between the germline ends. This CDR3 spans 15 amino acids. CDR1 and CDR2 from the germline V gene are MGHRA and YSYEKL. In DNA form, the CDR3 reads TGCGCCAGCAGCCTTATTACGGGGAATATTGAGCCCCAGCATTTT. Translating gives CASSLITGNIEPQHF.

The gene calls are TRBV7-3 and TRBJ1-3, with a weak D call TRBD1 (5 bases). The germline V gene encodes CDR1 SGHTA and CDR2 FQGTGA. V lost 4 bases to trimming and J lost 3 bases, with 13 bases between them. The CDR3 loop spans 15 amino acids. CDR3 region: CASSSVGGDGNTIYF. DNA of the CDR3: TGTGCCAGCAGCTCCGTGGGGGGAGATGGAAACACCATATATTTT. The variable domain in full, completed from reference TRBV7-3 and TRBJ1-3, reads GAGVSQTPSNKVTEKGKYVELRCDPISGHTALYWYRQSLGQGPEFLIYFQGTGAADDSGLPNDRFFAVRPEGSVSTLKIQRTERGDSAVYLCASSSVGGDGNTIYFGEGSWLTVV.

This clone was seen a few times. The sample has other DNA sequences that encode this CDR3 too. In nucleotides, the CDR3 is TGCGCCAGCAGCCAAGAGCCCCAGGGGGCAAACACTGAAGCTTTCTTT. Its protein is CASSQEPQGANTEAFF. The V and J genes are TRBV4-3 and TRBJ1-1; 8 positions agree with TRBD1. V shed 0 bases and J 2 bases; nucleotides not matched to a gene: 5. CDR1 LGHNA and CDR2 YSLEER come from the germline V gene. This CDR3 spans 16 amino acids.

This clone was picked up one time. The rearrangement uses TRBV4-2 and TRBJ2-4, with D maybe TRBD2 (6 bases). The CDR3 totals 16 residues. V lost 0 bases, J lost 7 bases, and 16 bases lay in between. The germline V gene encodes CDR1 LGHNA and CDR2 YNFKEQ. In nucleotides, the CDR3 is TGTGCCAGCAGCCAAGAAGGGGAGGAGGGAGCGAACATTCAGTACTTC. Encoded protein: CASSQEGEEGANIQYF.

This clone was seen a few times. DNA of the CDR3: TGTGCCAGCAGTGCTAGGTACAATGAGCAGTTCTTC. Protein product: CASSARYNEQFF. The gene calls are TRBV2 and TRBJ2-1; D gene unclear. There are 12 residues in the CDR3. Trimming took 4 bases from V and 4 from J, leaving 5 bases between them. Germline V gives CDR1 SNHLY, CDR2 FYNNEI.

This rearrangement joins TRBV6-4 to TRBJ1-1; a possible D gene is TRBD1 (5 bases). Trimming left V 2 bases short and J 1 base short, with 11 bases between. CDR1 is MRHNA, CDR2 SNTAGT, per germline. The CDR3 loop spans 15 amino acids. The CDR3 protein is CASSDPDQGNTEAFF. The CDR3 coding sequence is TGTGCCAGCAGTGACCCGGACCAGGGGAACACTGAAGCTTTCTTT.

The chain recombines TRBV27 with TRBJ1-2, with 9 bases that match TRBD1. Trimming removed 5 bases from V and 2 bases from J; junction bases left unmatched: 9. CDR3 length: 16 amino acids. The germline CDR1 and CDR2 sequences are MNHEY and SMNVEV (reference sequence). The CDR3 coding sequence is TGTGCCAGCAGTCCCGGGACAGGGAAACGAAACTATGGCTACACCTTC. It translates to CASSPGTGKRNYGYTF.

CDR3 in amino acids: CASSFRTGRDGYTF. CDR3 in DNA: TGTGCCAGCAGTTTCCGGACAGGAAGGGATGGCTACACCTTC. V and J are TRBV6-8 and TRBJ1-2, with TRBD1 matching 7 bases. The CDR3 contains 14 residues. Per the germline V gene, CDR1 is MNHGY and CDR2 is SAAAGT. V lost 4 bases, J lost 6 bases, and 8 bases stayed unmatched.

The chain joins TRBV9 to TRBJ2-1; TRBD2 might be the D (5 bases). CDR3 length equals 14 residues. The germline V and J ends were trimmed by 4 bases and 9 bases, with 17 bases remaining between them. From germline, CDR1 is SGDLS and CDR2 YYNGEE. DNA of the CDR3: TGTGCCAGCAGCTCATTGAGAGGGCCGAGTGAGCAGTTCTTC. It yields the protein CASSSLRGPSEQFF.

This clone was found once. The chain links TRBV15 to TRBJ2-1, with TRBD2 identical over 9 bases. Germline V gene data show CDR1 as LNHNV and CDR2 as YYDKDF (reference sequence). The CDR3 is 17 amino acids. V lost 1 base, J lost 7 bases, and 11 bases stayed unmatched. CDR3 protein: CATSRVILAGTSNEQFF. CDR3 bases: TGTGCCACCAGCAGAGTCATTCTAGCGGGGACTTCTAATGAGCAGTTCTTC.

CDR3 loop: CASSDIVVFQANTF. The CDR3 DNA follows: TGTGCCAGCAGTGACATAGTTGTGTTTCAGGCCAATACCTTC. The V gene is TRBV6-4, the J gene TRBJ1-2; D gene ambiguous. The V gene's germline CDR1 is MRHNA and CDR2 SNTAGT. The CDR3 sequence is 14 residues long. Trimming pared 2 bases from V and 14 bases from J, leaving 21 bases between.

The rearrangement uses TRBV12-3 or TRBV12-4 and TRBJ2-7, with a weak D call TRBD2 (5 bases). The CDR3 is 13 amino acids. V shed 7 bases and J shed 0 bases, with 10 bases lying between them. This CDR3 is CASTFSVSYEQYF. The CDR3 nucleotides are TGTGCCAGCACCTTTAGCGTCTCCTACGAGCAGTACTTC.

The chain uses TRBV20-1 and TRBJ1-6, with 11 bases matching TRBD1. The CDR3 is 18 amino acids. The germline gives CDR1 DFQATT, CDR2 SNEGSKA (reference sequence). V shed 3 bases and J 4 bases; nucleotides not matched to a gene: 11. The CDR3 sequence is CSASPIPGQGVYNSPLHF. The CDR3 nucleotides are TGCAGTGCTAGTCCCATACCGGGACAGGGGGTTTATAATTCACCCCTCCACTTT.

V and J are TRBV5-5 and TRBJ1-2; perhaps TRBD1 as D (6 bases). The CDR3 sequence is 14 residues long. The germline V and J ends were trimmed by 0 bases and 4 bases, with 10 bases remaining between them. Per the germline V gene, CDR1 is SGHKS and CDR2 is YYEKEE (reference sequence). The CDR3 region is CASSLAQGSYGYTF. The CDR3, as DNA: TGTGCCAGCAGCTTGGCGCAGGGGAGCTATGGCTACACCTTC.